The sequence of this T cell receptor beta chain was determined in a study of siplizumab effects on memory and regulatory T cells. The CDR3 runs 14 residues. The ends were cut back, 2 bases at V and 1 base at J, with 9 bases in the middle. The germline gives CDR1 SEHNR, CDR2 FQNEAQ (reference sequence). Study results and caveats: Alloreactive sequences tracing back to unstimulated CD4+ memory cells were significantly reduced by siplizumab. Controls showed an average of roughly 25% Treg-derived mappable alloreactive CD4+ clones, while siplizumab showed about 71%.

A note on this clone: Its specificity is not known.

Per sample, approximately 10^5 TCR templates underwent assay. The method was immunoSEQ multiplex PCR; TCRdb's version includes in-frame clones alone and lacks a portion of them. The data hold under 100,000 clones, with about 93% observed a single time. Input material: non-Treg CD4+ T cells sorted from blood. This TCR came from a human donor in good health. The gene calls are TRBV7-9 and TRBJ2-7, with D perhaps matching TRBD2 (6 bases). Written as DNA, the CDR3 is TGTGCCAGCAGCTTACTAGGGACTTCCTACGAGCAGTACTTC. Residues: CASSLLGTSYEQYF. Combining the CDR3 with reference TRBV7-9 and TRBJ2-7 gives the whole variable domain DTGVSQNPRHKITKRGQNVTFRCDPISEHNRLYWYRQTLGQGPEFLTYFQNEAQLEKSRLLSDRFSAERPKGSFSTLEIQRTEQGDSAMYLCASSLLGTSYEQYFGPGTRLTVT.